The T cell receptor (beta chain) under discussion was sequenced for a study of T cell changes during pregnancy in multiple sclerosis (dated by TCRdb to the late 2010s). About the investigation overall: In women with multiple sclerosis, the researchers looked at how the T cell repertoire shifted as pregnancy progressed.

The library was generated by the immunoSEQ multiplex PCR assay. What TCRdb holds here is the immuneACCESS table cut down to in-frame rearrangements. Part of the clones is not present; checked against another copy, under half of the missing clones reflect an unresolved V gene, and the others are unexplained. Present in this sample are tens of thousands of clones, about 90% of which were seen just once. Of the sample, about 0.18% is held by the ten largest clones. This clone occurred once. The antigen it binds to is not known. No base quality values were provided; no much bigger clone lies one nucleotide off. This receptor was identified in a female donor in good health, enrolled as a control in a pregnancy study. The sequencing used CD4+ T cells from peripheral blood mononuclear cells, collected after pregnancy.

The DNA is as follows: TGTGCCAGCAGCTCGAGGACAGGGACCGGGGAGACCCAGTACTTC. This gives the protein CASSSRTGTGETQYF. The sequence links TRBV11-2 to TRBJ2-5; 8 central nucleotides agree with TRBD1. The CDR3 runs 15 residues from the cysteine to the phenylalanine. Just CDR3 DNA is preserved here, 45 bases in frame from base 1. V is cut back by 4 bases and J by 5 bases, with 9 bases in the junction unmatched. CDR1 and CDR2, looked up from the germline V gene, are SGHAT and FQNNGV.